A selection of T cell receptor beta chains follows, all from one sample in a study of blood T cell repertoires in COVID-19. TCRdb keeps only in-frame clones here, not all; method: immunoSEQ multiplex PCR. The data contain approximately 110,000 clones, more than 80% of them singletons. The sequenced sample was peripheral blood. The receptors derive from a woman over 75 with COVID-19, enrolled during active disease. The CDR3 runs from the conserved cysteine through the conserved F or W. A D gene is named only where the DNA matches it firmly. The listing skips clone size in some rows; elsewhere it reads once, few, many or a size class.

j_gene,d_gene,abundance,v_gene,CDR3aa,CDR3nt
TRBJ2-1,TRBD1,-,TRBV6-1,CASSDPGGPSYNEQFF,TGTGCCAGCAGTGATCCAGGGGGCCCATCTTACAATGAGCAGTTCTTC
TRBJ2-7,-,few,TRBV3-1/TRBV3-2,CASSYRDTYEQYF,TGTGCCAGCAGCTACCGGGACACCTACGAGCAGTACTTC
TRBJ1-4,-,-,TRBV7-2,CASSTPRQGNEKLFF,TGTGCCAGCAGTACCCCCCGGCAGGGTAATGAAAAACTGTTTTTT
TRBJ1-5,-,-,TRBV15,CATSRDRSSGNQPQHF,TGTGCCACCAGCAGAGATCGTTCGTCGGGAAATCAGCCCCAGCATTTT
TRBJ1-3,TRBD1,-,TRBV7-3,CASSPQGAGNTIYF,TGTGCCAGCAGCCCGCAGGGGGCTGGAAACACCATATATTTT
TRBJ2-7,-,-,TRBV6-5,CASTGTHYEQYF,TGTGCCAGCACCGGGACACACTACGAGCAGTACTTC
TRBJ1-3,-,few,TRBV4-3,CASSPNSGNTIYF,TGCGCCAGCAGCCCCAACTCTGGAAACACCATATATTTT
TRBJ2-3,-,-,TRBV5-1,CASSADSSTDTQYF,TGCGCCAGCAGCGCAGACTCTAGCACAGATACGCAGTATTTT
TRBJ1-4,-,-,TRBV5-6,CASSYQGRGEKLFF,TGTGCCAGCAGCTACCAGGGGCGCGGTGAAAAACTGTTTTTT
TRBJ1-5,-,few,TRBV5-5,CASSRGGGPQHF,TGTGCCAGCAGTCGAGGCGGTGGGCCCCAGCATTTT